The next 28 T cell receptor beta chains were all read from a single sample in a study of blood T cell repertoires in COVID-19. Generated by immunoSEQ multiplex PCR, the TCRdb table keeps only in-frame clones and is missing some. Here the sample spans roughly 190,000 clones, around 94% being singletons. Specimen: peripheral blood. The receptor source for this set is a man aged 25 to 40 with COVID-19, enrolled during active disease.

The rearrangement links TRBV28 to TRBJ1-2; 8 bases map to TRBD1. V trimming: 1 base; J trimming: 3 bases; junction bases outside the gene matches: 22. CDR3 length equals 21 residues. Germline V gene lookup returns CDR1 MDHEN and CDR2 SYDVKM. The CDR3 DNA follows: TGTGCCAGCAGTTTATTATCTTGGGATACAGGGGGAGATTTTTTAGACTATGGCTACACCTTC. Its protein is CASSLLSWDTGGDFLDYGYTF.

The chain has TRBV6-5 and TRBJ1-6, with 7 positions matching TRBD1. This CDR3 spans 16 amino acids. CDR1 is MNHEY and CDR2 is SVGAGI in the germline V gene. The V and J ends lost 3 bases and 8 bases, in that order; junction bases with no gene match: 10. As DNA, the CDR3 is TGTGCCAGCAGTTATACGCCGGGACAGCCTCATTCACCCCTCCACTTT. This gives the protein CASSYTPGQPHSPLHF.

This chain links TRBV5-4 with TRBJ1-3; D ambiguous. The CDR3 is 17 residues long. Germline V gene data show CDR1 as SGHNT and CDR2 as YYREEE (reference sequence). V was cut by 0 bases and J by 0 bases, with 13 bases left in between. The CDR3 sequence: CASSLGGRPYSGNTIYF. The DNA of the CDR3 is TGTGCCAGCAGCTTGGGCGGGCGGCCGTACTCTGGAAACACCATATATTTT.

This clone was detected only once. The rearrangement joins TRBV5-1 to TRBJ2-7, with TRBD2 matching 12 bases. This CDR3 contains 18 residues. Germline trimming cut 0 bases from V and 2 bases from J; bases unmatched to any gene: 9. Germline CDR1 is SGHRS and CDR2 is YFSETQ. The CDR3 sequence: CASSLDPSGGAVPYEQYF. CDR3 sequence (DNA): TGCGCCAGCAGCTTGGACCCTAGCGGGGGGGCAGTCCCCTACGAGCAGTACTTC.

The table lists this clone with a count of one. The chain has TRBV6-1 and TRBJ1-5, with 7 bases aligning to TRBD1. Germline CDR1 reads MNHNS; CDR2 reads SASEGT. The CDR3 is 14 amino acids. V trimming: 2 bases; J trimming: 4 bases; junction bases outside the gene matches: 2. The CDR3 nucleotides are TGTGCCAGCAGTGAACAGGGGGGTAATCAGCCCCAGCATTTT. Encoded protein: CASSEQGGNQPQHF.

V usage is TRBV9 and J usage is TRBJ1-6, with D unresolved. In germline, CDR1 is SGDLS, CDR2 YYNGEE. Between the trimmed V and J ends, which lost 3 bases and 9 bases, there was a span of 19 bases. This CDR3 is built from 16 residues. CDR3 nucleotides: TGTGCCAGCAGCGCGTCCCGGAGGGCATCGATTTCACCCCTCCACTTT. This codes for CASSASRRASISPLHF.

The genes are TRBV5-1 and TRBJ2-3, with D possibly being TRBD1 (5 bases). The germline CDR1 and CDR2 sequences are SGHRS and YFSETQ. V lost 1 base to trimming and J lost 4 bases, with 16 bases between them. The length of the CDR3 is 16 residues. CDR3 bases: TGCGCCAGCAGCTTGCAGGGCCAGGCGCTGGCAGATACGCAGTATTTT. It encodes CASSLQGQALADTQYF.

This clone was detected only once. DNA of the CDR3: TGTGCCAGCAGTAGGACAGGGGGGGGGCGGACTGAAGCTTTCTTT. This gives the protein CASSRTGGGRTEAFF. The V call is TRBV2, the J call TRBJ1-1, with 10 nucleotides matching TRBD1. Trimming cost V 5 bases and J 5 bases; bases outside gene matches: 8. This CDR3 contains 15 residues. Germline V gene data show CDR1 as SNHLY and CDR2 as FYNNEI.

The CDR3 nucleotides are TGTGCCAGCAGAAGACAGGTCGAAACAGATACGCAGTATTTT. It is translated as CASRRQVETDTQYF. The rearrangement links TRBV6-5 to TRBJ2-3; possible D gene TRBD1, 6 bases. V dropped 6 bases and J dropped 3 bases, with 13 bases sitting between them. Per the germline V gene, CDR1 is MNHEY and CDR2 is SVGAGI. The CDR3 has 14 amino acids.

V is TRBV7-9 and J is TRBJ1-6; 10 bases match TRBD1. Germline CDR1 and CDR2: SEHNR and FQNEAQ (reference sequence). This CDR3 has 14 residues. Germline trimming cut 5 bases from V and 10 bases from J; bases unmatched to any gene: 5. In DNA form, the CDR3 reads TGTGCCAGCAGCCTTGGGACAGGGGAATCACCCCTCCACTTT. Protein sequence: CASSLGTGESPLHF. The variable domain in full, completed from reference TRBV7-9 and TRBJ1-6, reads DTGVSQNPRHKITKRGQNVTFRCDPISEHNRLYWYRQTLGQGPEFLTYFQNEAQLEKSRLLSDRFSAERPKGSFSTLEIQRTEQGDSAMYLCASSLGTGESPLHFGNGTRLTVT.

CDR3 sequence (DNA): TGCGCCAGCAGCCCCGCGGGTGGGAATGAAAAACTGTTTTTT. Residues: CASSPAGGNEKLFF. V gene TRBV5-1 combines with J gene TRBJ1-4; D ambiguous. The CDR3 has 14 residues. V was pared by 4 bases and J by 5 bases, with 12 bases between. Germline V gene sequence: CDR1 SGHRS, CDR2 YFSETQ.

This clone was found once. DNA for the CDR3: TGTGCCAGCAGCCAAGGAGGGGGCATTGAAGCTTTCTTT. It encodes CASSQGGGIEAFF. The chain joins TRBV3-1 (or the pseudogene TRBV3-2) to TRBJ1-1; 7 bases map to TRBD1. In germline, CDR1 is LGHDT, CDR2 YNNKEL (reference sequence). The CDR3 extends over 13 amino acids. Trimming at V came to 1 base and at J to 7 bases, leaving 3 bases not matched to a gene.

CDR3 region: CASSFSSGANVLTF. CDR3 bases: TGTGCCAGCAGCTTTAGCTCTGGGGCCAACGTCCTGACTTTC. V and J are TRBV7-9 and TRBJ2-6; the D is unclear. Per the germline V gene, CDR1 is SEHNR and CDR2 is FQNEAQ (reference sequence). CDR3 size: 14 residues. V gave up 3 bases and J gave up 0 bases, with 3 bases separating them.

This sequence joins TRBV29-1 and TRBJ2-6, with 8 bases matching TRBD1. The CDR3 sequence is 17 residues long. The V gene end was trimmed by 1 base and the J gene end by 4 bases; junction bases not matched to a gene: 9. Germline CDR1 is SQVTM and CDR2 is ANQGSEA. For the CDR3, the DNA is TGCAGCGTTGAAGCGGGGCAGGGGGCATCGGGGGCCAACGTCCTGACTTTC. This translates into CSVEAGQGASGANVLTF.

The J gene is TRBJ1-1, the V gene TRBV7-3; 9 nucleotides align to TRBD1. The germline V gene encodes CDR1 SGHTA and CDR2 FQGTGA. V shed 5 bases and J 7 bases; nucleotides not matched to a gene: 17. The CDR3 contains 17 residues. This CDR3 is CASSPTGTGFSGGEAFF. CDR3 bases: TGTGCCAGCAGCCCCACCGGGACAGGGTTCTCCGGGGGTGAAGCTTTCTTT.

This clone was detected once. This sequence joins TRBV10-3 and TRBJ1-2; TRBD1 is a possible D gene (5 bases). The CDR3 is made up of 15 amino acids. The V and J ends lost 4 bases and 2 bases respectively, with 14 bases between them. Germline-derived CDR1 and CDR2 are ENHRY and SYGVKD. The CDR3 sequence is CAISGRQGGNYGYTF. In DNA form, the CDR3 reads TGTGCCATCAGTGGAAGGCAGGGCGGCAACTATGGCTACACCTTC.

The chain is built from TRBV19 and TRBJ2-5, with TRBD2 matching over 10 bases. The ends lost 4 bases at V and 5 bases at J; junction bases unmatched: 7. This CDR3 has 15 residues. Per germline, CDR1 LNHDA and CDR2 SQIVND (reference sequence). In DNA form, the CDR3 reads TGTGCCAGTAGTAGAAGCGGGGGGGCGTTGGAGACCCAGTACTTC. Its translation is CASSRSGGALETQYF.

V gene TRBV30 combines with J gene TRBJ1-3; D is possibly TRBD1 (6 bases). The CDR3 runs to 15 residues. V lost 0 bases, J lost 0 bases, and 9 bases lay in between. Germline CDR1 and CDR2: GTSNPN and SVGIG (reference sequence). This chain's CDR3 is CAWSVGQSSGNTIYF. The CDR3, as DNA: TGTGCCTGGAGTGTAGGACAGAGCTCTGGAAACACCATATATTTT.

This rearrangement joins TRBV15 to TRBJ1-4; TRBD1 agrees at 7 bases. Looked up from germline, CDR1 is LNHNV and CDR2 is YYDKDF (reference sequence). Trimming cost V 0 bases and J 0 bases; bases outside gene matches: 1. CDR3 length: 16 residues. The CDR3 here is CATSRDGTATNEKLFF. The CDR3 DNA is TGTGCCACCAGCAGAGATGGGACAGCAACTAATGAAAAACTGTTTTTT.

This clone was seen once. The chain couples TRBV7-2 to TRBJ2-7; D possibly corresponds to TRBD1 (5 bases). Germline V CDR1 and CDR2: SGHTA, FQGNSA. Trimming removed 5 bases from V and 2 bases from J, with 13 bases in between. The CDR3 totals 14 residues. In nucleotides, the CDR3 is TGTGCCAGCAGCCCCAGCGACAGACCCTACGAGCAGTACTTC. Its translation is CASSPSDRPYEQYF.

A single count supports this clone. This rearrangement joins TRBV3-1 (or the pseudogene TRBV3-2) to TRBJ2-2; TRBD1 is a possible D gene (6 bases). The CDR3 is 17 residues long. Germline V gene data show CDR1 as LGHDT and CDR2 as YNNKEL (reference sequence). V was pared by 0 bases and J by 0 bases, with 11 bases between. The CDR3 DNA reads TGTGCCAGCAGCCAAGATGGGGGCTTTCCGAACACCGGGGAGCTGTTTTTT. It yields the protein CASSQDGGFPNTGELFF.

This clone was found once. The V gene is TRBV24-1, the J gene TRBJ2-4; D is possibly TRBD1 (6 bases). Between the trimmed V and J ends, which lost 4 bases and 0 bases, there was a span of 15 bases. CDR3 length equals 17 residues. CDR1 and CDR2 from the germline V gene are KGHDR and SFDVKD. The CDR3 loop reads CATSDRGQCLAKNIQYF. As DNA, the CDR3 is TGTGCCACCAGTGACCGAGGACAGTGTCTAGCCAAAAACATTCAGTACTTC.

On this clone: Compared with germline, one end of the junction differs, possibly owing to a read error. J is TRBJ2-2 and V is TRBV6-5; a weak D match, TRBD2 (6 bases). Germline lookup yields CDR1 MNHEY and CDR2 SVGAGI. The CDR3 extends over 15 amino acids. CDR3 in amino acids: CASTVAGTNTGELFF. CDR3 in DNA: TGTGCCAGCACAGTTGCGGGGACGAATACCGGGGAGCTGTTTTTT.

The chain has TRBV3-1 (or the pseudogene TRBV3-2) and TRBJ2-7; 16 nucleotides line up with TRBD2. Germline CDR1 is LGHDT and CDR2 is YNNKEL (reference sequence). The junction had 11 bases not matched to a gene; V was cut back by 3 bases and J by 6 bases. There are 18 residues in the CDR3. The CDR3 is CASSQEPGLAGGRSEQYF. The CDR3 DNA reads TGTGCCAGCAGCCAGGAACCGGGACTAGCGGGGGGGCGGAGCGAGCAGTACTTC.

The gene calls are TRBV3-1 (or the pseudogene TRBV3-2) and TRBJ1-5, with 11 nucleotides matching TRBD1. J lost 6 bases, V lost 1 base, and 11 bases had no gene match. The CDR3 contains 18 residues. Germline V gives CDR1 LGHDT, CDR2 YNNKEL (reference sequence). CDR3 in DNA: TGTGCCAGCAGCCAAGGCACAACCGGGACAGGGGGAGGTCAGCCCCAGCATTTT. Translation: CASSQGTTGTGGGQPQHF.

The V gene is TRBV19, the J gene TRBJ1-2; D ambiguous. The CDR3 loop spans 13 amino acids. CDR1 and CDR2 from the germline V gene are LNHDA and SQIVND (reference sequence). Trimming took 3 bases from V and 8 from J, leaving 13 bases between them. The CDR3 protein is CASSIWQDRGYTF. The CDR3 region has the DNA TGTGCCAGTAGTATTTGGCAGGATCGGGGCTACACCTTC. The entire variable domain, with the rest obtained from reference TRBV19 and TRBJ1-2, is as follows: DGGITQSPKYLFRKEGQNVTLSCEQNLNHDAMYWYRQDPGQGLRLIYYSQIVNDFQKGDIAEGYSVSREKKESFPLTVTSAQKNPTAFYLCASSIWQDRGYTFGSGTRLTVV.

The V and J genes are TRBV19 and TRBJ1-5; TRBD1 is a possible D gene (5 bases). Germline V gives CDR1 LNHDA, CDR2 SQIVND (reference sequence). V was pared by 8 bases and J by 2 bases, with 22 bases between. The CDR3 sequence is 17 residues long. CDR3 sequence (DNA): TGTGCCAGTCAAGTGGCAGGGCATTTTCAAGGCAATCAGCCCCAGCATTTT. Protein: CASQVAGHFQGNQPQHF.

The V gene is TRBV4-1, the J gene TRBJ1-6; 9 bases line up with TRBD1. Germline V gives CDR1 MGHRA, CDR2 YSYEKL. Germline trimming cut 8 bases from V and 1 base from J; bases unmatched to any gene: 6. This CDR3 comprises 16 residues. CDR3 loop: CASSTGGWSYNSPLHF. CDR3 DNA: TGCGCCAGCTCGACAGGGGGTTGGTCCTATAATTCACCCCTCCACTTT.